This T cell receptor beta chain appears in the sequencing data of a study of T cell repertoires in cytomegalovirus infection. Study details: Public TCR beta signatures indicated both CMV infection and matching HLA type.

TCRdb analysed the reads with MiXCR anew, one entry per CDR3 protein. Here the sample spans roughly 700,000 distinct CDR3 sequences, around 35% being singletons. Per germline, CDR1 SGHNT and CDR2 YYREEE (reference sequence). Germline trimming cut 2 bases from V and 12 bases from J; bases unmatched to any gene: 7. The CDR3 totals 13 residues. About this clonotype itself: Antigen unknown.

V gene TRBV5-4 combines with J gene TRBJ2-1; 8 bases line up with TRBD1. The sample was cultured PBMCs, taken from culture after CMV antigen stimulation. This sequence originates from a human donor in good health (CMV status not recorded). Some clones in this sample may be carry-over from other donors' samples. The CDR3 bases are TGTGCCAGCAGCTTCAGGGGGCCGTCAGGGCAGTTCTTC. Translating gives CASSFRGPSGQFF.